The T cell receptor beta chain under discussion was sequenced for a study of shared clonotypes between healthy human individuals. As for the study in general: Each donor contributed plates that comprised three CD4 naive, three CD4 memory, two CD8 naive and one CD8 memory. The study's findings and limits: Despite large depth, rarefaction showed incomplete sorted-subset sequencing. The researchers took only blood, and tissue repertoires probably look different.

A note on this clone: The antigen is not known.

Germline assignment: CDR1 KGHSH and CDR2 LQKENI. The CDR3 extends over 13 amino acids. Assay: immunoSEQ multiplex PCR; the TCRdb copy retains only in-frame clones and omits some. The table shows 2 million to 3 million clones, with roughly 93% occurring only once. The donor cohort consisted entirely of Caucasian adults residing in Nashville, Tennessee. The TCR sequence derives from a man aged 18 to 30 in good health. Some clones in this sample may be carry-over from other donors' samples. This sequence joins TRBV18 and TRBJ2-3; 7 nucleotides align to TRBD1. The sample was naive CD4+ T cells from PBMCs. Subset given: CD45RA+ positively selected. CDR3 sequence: CAAQGTRTDTQYF. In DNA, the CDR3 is TGTGCGGCACAGGGGACCCGCACAGATACGCAGTATTTT. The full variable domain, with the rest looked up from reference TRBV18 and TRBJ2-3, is NAGVMQNPRHLVRRRGQEARLRCSPMKGHSHVYWYRQLPEEGLKFMVYLQKENIIDESGMPKERFSAEFPKEGPSILRIQQVVRGDSAAYFCAAQGTRTDTQYFGPGTRLTVL.